This is a list of T cell receptor beta chains from one sample in a study of control samples from healthy donors and cancer patients. The protocol was immunoSEQ multiplex PCR, while the TCRdb copy is restricted to in-frame clones and leaves out a portion. Of some 110,000 clones in the sample, 88% were seen once. Sequencing input: blood. The receptor source for this set is a woman between 65 and 79 years old in good health. Both conserved end residues are part of each CDR3. The order of the fields is J gene, CDR3 length, V gene, CDR3 protein.

>TRBJ1-2|12|TRBV7-9
CASSVDSYGYTF
>TRBJ2-1|15|TRBV2
CASSRDRERRNEQFF
>TRBJ1-3|16|TRBV10-2
CASSERSLASGNTIYF
>TRBJ1-6|14|TRBV7-3
CASSLSRVFSPLHF
>TRBJ1-5|14|TRBV19
CASSRDRGNQPQHF
>TRBJ1-3|15|TRBV19
CASSSTGSSGNTIYF
>TRBJ2-5|15|TRBV5-8
CASSPGTGVQETQYF
>TRBJ1-2|15|TRBV7-9
CASRAGQPSIYGYTF
>TRBJ2-7|14|TRBV15
CATSRDRARYEQYF
>TRBJ2-1|16|TRBV24-1
CATSDHQGTGVNEQFF
>TRBJ2-2|15|TRBV9
CASSGTSGLTGELFF
>TRBJ2-3|16|TRBV27
CASRPLSGGTTDTQYF
>TRBJ2-7|16|TRBV3-1/TRBV3-2
CASSQARLAGIYEQYF
>TRBJ1-1|14|TRBV7-2
CASSLEGMATEAFF
>TRBJ2-3|16|TRBV7-8
CASSQEAGGPGDTQYF
>TRBJ2-7|14|TRBV3-1/TRBV3-2
CASSQRGSPGEQYF